A selection of T cell receptor beta chains follows, all from one sample in a study of PD-1 blockade in classical Hodgkin lymphoma. Assay used: immunoSEQ multiplex PCR; TCRdb lists only in-frame clones, some missing. The table lists 20,000 to 30,000 clones, roughly two thirds of them singletons, with approximately 3.4% in the top ten. The source material was peripheral blood mononuclear cells (PBMCs), sampled at baseline. Receptor source: a human donor with classical Hodgkin lymphoma. The CDR3 runs from the conserved cysteine through the conserved F or W. The D gene is left open where the match is weak. A row's size may be missing; if present it is once, few, many or a size class.

size,D,length,J,V,CDR3,DNA
-,TRBD1,16,TRBJ2-3,TRBV9,CASSVPGQGGTDTQYF,TGTGCCAGCAGCGTACCGGGACAGGGAGGCACAGATACGCAGTATTTT
medium-sized,-,13,TRBJ2-7,TRBV27,CASSLSGSYEQYF,TGTGCCAGCAGTTTAAGTGGGTCCTACGAGCAGTACTTC
few,TRBD1,18,TRBJ2-1,TRBV6-1,CASSEFRLGTVSYNEQFF,TGTGCCAGCAGTGAATTTAGGTTAGGGACAGTGTCCTACAATGAGCAGTTCTTC
-,-,13,TRBJ2-7,TRBV19,CASSIRFSYEQYF,TGTGCCAGTAGTATTCGTTTTTCCTACGAGCAGTACTTC
once,TRBD1,15,TRBJ2-7,TRBV30,CAWSPGTGVYYEQYF,TGTGCCTGGAGTCCCGGGACAGGTGTTTACTACGAGCAGTACTTC
-,-,13,TRBJ1-2,TRBV13,CASSLEGGYGYTF,TGTGCCAGCAGCCTGGAAGGGGGATATGGCTACACCTTC
few,-,14,TRBJ1-5,TRBV12-1,CASRYEGRYQPQHF,TGTGCCAGCAGATATGAGGGACGGTATCAGCCCCAGCATTTT
once,-,14,TRBJ1-4,TRBV11-2,CASSLTGPGQKLFF,TGTGCCAGCAGCTTAACTGGGCCCGGGCAAAAACTGTTTTTT
medium-sized,TRBD2,17,TRBJ2-1,TRBV27,CASSLNPSAGGYNEQFF,TGTGCCAGCAGTTTGAATCCTTCAGCGGGGGGATACAATGAGCAGTTCTTC
-,-,16,TRBJ2-3,TRBV5-4,CASSLEGVLMGDTQYF,TGTGCCAGCAGCTTGGAGGGAGTTCTCATGGGAGATACGCAGTATTTT
-,-,16,TRBJ1-5,TRBV7-2,CASSPRPRGGNQPQHF,TGTGCCAGCAGCCCGAGGCCCAGGGGTGGCAATCAGCCCCAGCATTTT
once,-,11,TRBJ1-5,TRBV20-1,CSARDGQPQHF,TGCAGTGCTAGAGACGGACAGCCCCAGCATTTT
-,TRBD1,13,TRBJ1-5,TRBV7-9,CASSQQGIGSQHF,TGTGCCAGCAGCCAACAGGGGATCGGGTCCCAGCATTTT
-,TRBD1,15,TRBJ1-2,TRBV15,CATSRDAGTAVGYTF,TGTGCCACCAGCAGAGACGCCGGGACAGCGGTAGGCTACACCTTC
-,TRBD2,17,TRBJ2-3,TRBV5-1,CASSLIPLAGTTDTQYF,TGCGCCAGCAGCTTGATCCCGCTAGCGGGGACCACAGATACGCAGTATTTT
-,TRBD1,17,TRBJ2-1,TRBV4-1,CASSQKSEDRSYNEQFF,TGCGCCAGCAGCCAAAAGTCGGAGGACAGGTCCTACAATGAGCAGTTCTTC
medium-sized,-,12,TRBJ2-7,TRBV7-9,CASSSSSYEQYF,TGTGCCAGCAGCTCTAGCTCCTACGAGCAGTACTTC
-,-,13,TRBJ2-5,TRBV4-2,CASSPGPLGTQYF,TGTGCCAGCAGCCCCGGACCATTGGGGACCCAGTACTTC
-,-,13,TRBJ2-7,TRBV5-6,CASSAIGRDEQYF,TGTGCCAGCAGCGCAATTGGCAGGGACGAGCAGTACTTC
-,-,11,TRBJ2-1,TRBV7-9,CASRRRYEQFF,TGTGCCAGCCGAAGGCGGTATGAGCAGTTCTTC
few,TRBD1,15,TRBJ1-1,TRBV6-5,CASSLTGPANTEAFF,TGTGCCAGCAGTCTGACAGGGCCGGCGAACACTGAAGCTTTCTTT
-,-,14,TRBJ2-7,TRBV5-4,CASSLSRVVGEQYF,TGTGCCAGCAGCTTGTCCCGGGTGGTTGGCGAGCAGTACTTC
few,TRBD1,15,TRBJ1-5,TRBV7-9,CASSGPGQGHQPQHF,TGTGCCAGCAGCGGGCCGGGACAGGGGCATCAGCCCCAGCATTTT
medium-sized,-,13,TRBJ1-2,TRBV7-8,CASSSTATSGYTF,TGTGCCAGCAGCTCGACAGCGACGAGTGGCTACACCTTC
once,-,15,TRBJ2-3,TRBV28,CASSLLPRGTDTQYF,TGTGCCAGCAGTTTACTGCCCCGTGGGACAGATACGCAGTATTTT
-,-,15,TRBJ1-1,TRBV6-6,CASSYKQGGDTEAFF,TGTGCCAGCAGTTATAAACAGGGCGGGGACACTGAAGCTTTCTTT
once,-,14,TRBJ1-5,TRBV28,CASRRERGNQPQHF,TGTGCCAGCAGGAGAGAGAGGGGTAATCAGCCCCAGCATTTT
-,-,13,TRBJ1-2,TRBV12-5,CASGLLEGYGYTF,TGTGCTAGTGGTTTGCTTGAAGGCTATGGCTACACCTTC
-,-,15,TRBJ2-3,TRBV5-6,CASSTAGWGTDTQYF,TGTGCCAGCAGTACTGCAGGGTGGGGCACAGATACGCAGTATTTT
-,TRBD2,14,TRBJ2-4,TRBV7-2,CASSSGGAADIQYF,TGTGCCAGCAGCTCCGGGGGGGCGGCGGACATTCAGTACTTC
-,TRBD1,16,TRBJ2-1,TRBV6-1,CASSATGTGAANEQFF,TGTGCCAGCAGTGCCACCGGGACAGGGGCGGCCAATGAGCAGTTCTTC
-,-,13,TRBJ2-6,TRBV6-1,CASRHSGANVLTF,TGTGCCAGCCGACACTCTGGGGCCAACGTCCTGACTTTC
-,TRBD2,16,TRBJ2-1,TRBV27,CASSLGRGGLYNEQFF,TGTGCCAGCAGTTTGGGGCGCGGGGGGCTATACAATGAGCAGTTCTTC
-,-,13,TRBJ1-1,TRBV29-1,CSARDTKNTEAFF,TGCAGCGCCCGGGACACCAAGAACACTGAAGCTTTCTTT
-,-,14,TRBJ2-3,TRBV10-2,CASRPGLSTDTQYF,TGCGCCAGCAGACCGGGACTGAGCACAGATACGCAGTATTTT
-,-,15,TRBJ2-1,TRBV10-1,CASSESVETYNEQFF,TGCGCCAGCAGTGAGTCAGTGGAGACCTACAATGAGCAGTTCTTC
-,-,18,TRBJ1-6,TRBV7-2,CASSLASHPSSYNSPLHF,TGTGCCAGCAGCTTAGCCTCACACCCAAGCTCCTATAATTCACCCCTCCACTTT
few,-,14,TRBJ2-2,TRBV19,CASSMSTNTGELFF,TGTGCCAGTAGTATGTCCACGAACACCGGGGAGCTGTTTTTT
few,-,13,TRBJ2-7,TRBV7-2,CASSLEGRYEQYF,TGTGCCAGCAGCTTAGAGGGGCGGTACGAGCAGTACTTC
-,-,15,TRBJ1-1,TRBV2,CASSENRGLNTEAFF,TGTGCCAGCAGTGAGAATAGGGGATTGAACACTGAAGCTTTCTTT
once,TRBD1,15,TRBJ1-5,TRBV6-6,CASSSSRGLAQPQHF,TGTGCCAGCAGTTCGAGCAGGGGGCTGGCTCAGCCCCAGCATTTT
-,TRBD1,12,TRBJ2-1,TRBV5-4,CASSSQGPEQFF,TGTGCCAGCAGCTCACAGGGGCCTGAGCAGTTCTTC
-,-,14,TRBJ1-1,TRBV10-3,CAISEFVGDTEAFF,TGTGCCATCAGTGAGTTTGTCGGGGACACTGAAGCTTTCTTT
-,-,12,TRBJ1-2,TRBV5-6,CASSSLFYGYTF,TGTGCCAGCAGCTCGCTTTTCTATGGCTACACCTTC
few,-,15,TRBJ2-4,TRBV19,CASSSKVIAKNIQYF,TGTGCCAGTAGTAGTAAGGTGATAGCCAAAAACATTCAGTACTTC
-,-,13,TRBJ2-7,TRBV5-1,CASHEDGAYEQYF,TGCGCCAGTCACGAGGACGGTGCCTACGAGCAGTACTTC
-,TRBD1,15,TRBJ1-2,TRBV4-3,CASSQESGGAYGYTF,TGCGCCAGCAGCCAAGAGTCAGGGGGGGCCTATGGCTACACCTTC
-,-,12,TRBJ2-7,TRBV11-2,CASRTLNYEQYF,TGTGCCAGCAGGACTCTTAATTACGAGCAGTACTTC
-,-,16,TRBJ1-3,TRBV5-1,CASSFYEGPSGNTIYF,TGCGCCAGCAGCTTTTACGAGGGGCCCTCTGGAAACACCATATATTTT
-,-,14,TRBJ2-3,TRBV7-2,CASSSDRGGDTQYF,TGTGCCAGCAGCTCCGACAGAGGTGGAGATACGCAGTATTTT
-,-,16,TRBJ2-6,TRBV9,CASSVGSGVGANVLTF,TGTGCCAGCAGCGTAGGTTCGGGGGTTGGGGCCAACGTCCTGACTTTC